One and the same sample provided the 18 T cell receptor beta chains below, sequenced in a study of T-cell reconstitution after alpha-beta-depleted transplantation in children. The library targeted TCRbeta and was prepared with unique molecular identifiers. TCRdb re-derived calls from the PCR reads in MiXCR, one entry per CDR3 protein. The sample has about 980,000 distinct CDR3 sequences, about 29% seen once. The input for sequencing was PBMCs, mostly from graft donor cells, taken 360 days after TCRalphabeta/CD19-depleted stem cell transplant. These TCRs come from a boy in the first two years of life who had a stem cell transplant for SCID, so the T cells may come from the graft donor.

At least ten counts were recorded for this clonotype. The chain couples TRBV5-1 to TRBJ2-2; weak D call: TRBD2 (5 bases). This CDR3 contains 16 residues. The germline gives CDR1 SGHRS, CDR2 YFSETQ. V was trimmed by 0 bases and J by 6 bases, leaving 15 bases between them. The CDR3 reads CASSLGTRSKSGELFF. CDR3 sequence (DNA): TGCGCCAGCAGCTTGGGTACTAGATCGAAATCCGGGGAGCTGTTTTTT. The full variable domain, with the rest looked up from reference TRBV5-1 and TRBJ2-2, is KAGVTQTPRYLIKTRGQQVTLSCSPISGHRSVSWYQQTPGQGLQFLFEYFSETQRNKGNFPGRFSGRQFSNSRSEMNVSTLELGDSALYLCASSLGTRSKSGELFFGEGSRLTVL.

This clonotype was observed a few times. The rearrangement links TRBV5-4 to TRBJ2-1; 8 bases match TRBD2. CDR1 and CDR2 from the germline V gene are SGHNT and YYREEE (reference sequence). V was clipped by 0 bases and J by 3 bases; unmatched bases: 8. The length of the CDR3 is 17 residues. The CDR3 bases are TGTGCCAGCAGCTTGGCGCCCGGGACTAGTGTCTACAATGAGCAGTTCTTC. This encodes CASSLAPGTSVYNEQFF.

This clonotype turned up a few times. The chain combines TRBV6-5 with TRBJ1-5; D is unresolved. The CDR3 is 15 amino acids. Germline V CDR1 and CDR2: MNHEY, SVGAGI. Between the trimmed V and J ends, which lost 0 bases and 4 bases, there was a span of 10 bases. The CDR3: CASSYSDGRNQPQHF. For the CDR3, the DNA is TGTGCCAGCAGTTACTCGGACGGGCGGAATCAGCCCCAGCATTTT.

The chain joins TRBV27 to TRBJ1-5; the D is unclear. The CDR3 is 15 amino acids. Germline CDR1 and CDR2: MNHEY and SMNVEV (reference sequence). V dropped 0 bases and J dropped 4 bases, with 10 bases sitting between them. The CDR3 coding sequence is TGTGCCAGCAGTTTATCCCCGCATGGGAATCAGCCCCAGCATTTT. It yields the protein CASSLSPHGNQPQHF.

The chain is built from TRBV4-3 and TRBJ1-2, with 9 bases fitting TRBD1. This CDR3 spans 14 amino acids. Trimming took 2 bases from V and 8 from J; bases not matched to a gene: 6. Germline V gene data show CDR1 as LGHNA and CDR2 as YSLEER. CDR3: CASSQFTGGAGYTF. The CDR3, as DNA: TGCGCCAGCAGCCAATTTACAGGGGGCGCAGGCTACACCTTC.

The CDR3 is CSALQGGRNTIYF. The CDR3 DNA reads TGCAGTGCTTTACAGGGTGGAAGAAACACCATATATTTT. This chain joins TRBV20-1 and TRBJ1-3; maybe TRBD1 (6 bases). The CDR3 is made up of 13 amino acids. Germline V gene sequence: CDR1 DFQATT, CDR2 SNEGSKA (reference sequence). With 5 bases removed from V and 5 bases from J, the gap between germline ends came to 13 bases.

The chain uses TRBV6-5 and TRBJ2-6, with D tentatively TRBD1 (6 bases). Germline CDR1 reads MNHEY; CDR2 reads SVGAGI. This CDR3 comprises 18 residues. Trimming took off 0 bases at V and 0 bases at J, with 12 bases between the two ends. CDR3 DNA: TGTGCCAGCAGTTACTCGAGGGGGTCGGTCTCTGGGGCCAACGTCCTGACTTTC. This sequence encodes CASSYSRGSVSGANVLTF.

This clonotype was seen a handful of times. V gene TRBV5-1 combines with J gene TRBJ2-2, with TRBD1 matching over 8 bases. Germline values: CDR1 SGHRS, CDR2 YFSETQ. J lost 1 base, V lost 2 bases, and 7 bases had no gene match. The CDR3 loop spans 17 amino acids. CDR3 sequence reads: CASSFLSGTGNTGELFF. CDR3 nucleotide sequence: TGCGCCAGCAGCTTCCTCTCCGGGACAGGGAACACCGGGGAGCTGTTTTTT.

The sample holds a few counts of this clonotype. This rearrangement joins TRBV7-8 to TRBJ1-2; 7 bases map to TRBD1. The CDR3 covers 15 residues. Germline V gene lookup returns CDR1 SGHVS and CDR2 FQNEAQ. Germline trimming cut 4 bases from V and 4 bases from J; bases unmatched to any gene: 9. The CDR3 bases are TGTGCCAGCAGCTCGACAGGGACGCCAGGCTATGGCTACACCTTC. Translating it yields CASSSTGTPGYGYTF.

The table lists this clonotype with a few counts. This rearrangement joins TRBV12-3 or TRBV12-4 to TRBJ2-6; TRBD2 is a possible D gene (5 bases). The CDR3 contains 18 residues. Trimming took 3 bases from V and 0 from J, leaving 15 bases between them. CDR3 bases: TGTGCCAGCAGTTTTCCCCGGGGAATTCGCTCTGGGGCCAACGTCCTGACTTTC. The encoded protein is CASSFPRGIRSGANVLTF.

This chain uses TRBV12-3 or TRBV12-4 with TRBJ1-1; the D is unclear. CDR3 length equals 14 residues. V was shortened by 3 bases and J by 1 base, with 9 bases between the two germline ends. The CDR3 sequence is CASSFGRANTEAFF. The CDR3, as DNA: TGTGCCAGCAGTTTCGGCAGAGCGAACACTGAAGCTTTCTTT.

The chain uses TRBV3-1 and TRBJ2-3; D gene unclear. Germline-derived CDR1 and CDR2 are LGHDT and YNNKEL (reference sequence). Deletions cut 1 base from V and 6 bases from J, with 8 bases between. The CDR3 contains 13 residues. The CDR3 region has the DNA TGTGCCAGCAGCCAAGGCGACGACGATACGCAGTATTTT. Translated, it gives CASSQGDDDTQYF.

DNA for the CDR3: TGCGCCAGCAGCCAAGAAGGGCAGGGGTTCCACCCCTCGACCTACGAGCAGTACTTC. Its translation is CASSQEGQGFHPSTYEQYF. This chain joins TRBV4-1 and TRBJ2-7; a possible D gene is TRBD1 (6 bases). The germline CDR1 and CDR2 sequences are MGHRA and YSYEKL. V was shortened by 0 bases and J by 2 bases, with 23 bases between the two germline ends. This CDR3 has 19 amino acids.

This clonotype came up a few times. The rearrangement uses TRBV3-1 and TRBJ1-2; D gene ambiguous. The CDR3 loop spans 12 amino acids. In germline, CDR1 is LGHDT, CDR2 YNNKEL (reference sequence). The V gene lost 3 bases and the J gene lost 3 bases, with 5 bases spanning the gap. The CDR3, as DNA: TGTGCCAGCAGCCAGACGGACTATGGCTACACCTTC. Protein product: CASSQTDYGYTF.

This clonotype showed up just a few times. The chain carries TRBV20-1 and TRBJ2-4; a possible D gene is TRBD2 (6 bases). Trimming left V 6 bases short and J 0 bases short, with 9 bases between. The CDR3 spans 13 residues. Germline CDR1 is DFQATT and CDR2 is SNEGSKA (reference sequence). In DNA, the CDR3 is TGCAGTGCCGGGGACTCAGCCAAAAACATTCAGTACTTC. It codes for CSAGDSAKNIQYF.

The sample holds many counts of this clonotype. This CDR3 reads CASSLAGAGYTF. Here the CDR3 DNA reads TGTGCCAGCAGCTTAGCAGGGGCCGGCTACACCTTC. The V gene is TRBV7-9, the J gene TRBJ1-2, with D tentatively TRBD1 (5 bases). This CDR3 is built from 12 residues. Looked up from germline, CDR1 is SEHNR and CDR2 is FQNEAQ (reference sequence). Trimming cost V 0 bases and J 8 bases, with 7 bases left between them.

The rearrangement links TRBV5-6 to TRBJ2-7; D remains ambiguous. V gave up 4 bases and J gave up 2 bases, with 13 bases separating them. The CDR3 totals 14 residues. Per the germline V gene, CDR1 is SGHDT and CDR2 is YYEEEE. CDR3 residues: CASSRRVWAYEQYF. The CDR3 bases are TGTGCCAGCAGCCGTAGGGTCTGGGCCTACGAGCAGTACTTC.

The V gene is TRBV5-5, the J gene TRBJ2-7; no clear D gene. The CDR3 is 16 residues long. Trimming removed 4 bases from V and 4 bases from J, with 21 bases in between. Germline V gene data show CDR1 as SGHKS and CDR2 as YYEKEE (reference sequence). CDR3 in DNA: TGTGCCAGCAGCCCCACCGGAAGGTTAATCCCGTACGAGCAGTACTTC. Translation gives CASSPTGRLIPYEQYF.